Below, 15 T cell receptor beta chains from the same sample are listed, as sequenced in a study of T cells after yellow fever vaccination. TCRdb re-called the 5' RACE reads with MiXCR, one entry per CDR3 protein. Of a few hundred thousand distinct CDR3 sequences detected, about a sixth appear once; the ten largest clones hold roughly 17%. This sample comprised PBMCs, obtained 5 to 6 days after the first yellow fever vaccination. The receptors derive from a man in his late teens or twenties who received the YFV17D yellow fever vaccine.

This clonotype showed up just a few times. The V gene is TRBV7-8, the J gene TRBJ2-3; D is uncertain. CDR3 length: 12 residues. Per the germline V gene, CDR1 is SGHVS and CDR2 is FQNEAQ. V was cut by 4 bases and J by 4 bases, with 6 bases left in between. Here the CDR3 DNA reads TGTGCCAGCAGCTCCCTGTCAGATACGCAGTATTTT. Protein: CASSSLSDTQYF.

Only a few counts were recorded for this clonotype. This chain connects TRBV7-9 to TRBJ2-3; D possibly uses TRBD1 or TRBD2 (6 bases each). The CDR3 loop spans 15 amino acids. V shed 3 bases and J shed 6 bases, with 16 bases lying between them. Germline lookup yields CDR1 SEHNR and CDR2 FQNEAQ (reference sequence). CDR3 sequence (DNA): TGTGCCAGCAGCTTGGAGGGGGGAACATCGGATACGCAGTATTTT. This sequence encodes CASSLEGGTSDTQYF.

This clonotype was found a few times. V and J are TRBV9 and TRBJ2-3, with TRBD2 identical over 11 bases. The CDR3 extends over 16 amino acids. Per germline, CDR1 SGDLS and CDR2 YYNGEE. The junction had 1 base not matched to a gene; V was cut back by 0 bases and J by 1 base. The CDR3 DNA sequence: TGTGCCAGCAGCGTAGAGGGACTAGCGGGCACAGATACGCAGTATTTT. It specifies CASSVEGLAGTDTQYF.

This clonotype was detected a few times. This rearrangement joins TRBV7-3 to TRBJ1-1; weak D call: TRBD1 (6 bases). Germline CDR1 and CDR2: SGHTA and FQGTGA. The V gene lost 0 bases and the J gene lost 4 bases, with 12 bases spanning the gap. The length of the CDR3 is 15 residues. CDR3 in amino acids: CASSLTYGGGTEAFF. Written as DNA, the CDR3 is TGTGCCAGCAGCTTAACGTATGGAGGGGGCACTGAAGCTTTCTTT.

This clonotype has more than one count but fewer than ten. The rearrangement joins TRBV12-3 or TRBV12-4 to TRBJ2-7, with D uncertain. The CDR3 loop spans 13 amino acids. The V and J ends lost 4 bases and 2 bases respectively, with 9 bases between them. CDR3 amino acids: CASSSAETYEQYF. CDR3 bases: TGTGCCAGCAGTTCGGCAGAGACCTACGAGCAGTACTTC.

The chain recombines TRBV5-1 with TRBJ2-1; a weak D match, TRBD2 (6 bases). The V end lost 1 base, the J end lost 12 bases, and 23 bases lay between the germline ends. This CDR3 has 16 residues. CDR1 is SGHRS and CDR2 is YFSETQ in the germline V gene. The CDR3 loop reads CASSLMAGTNAGAQFF. CDR3 DNA sequence: TGCGCCAGCAGCTTGATGGCGGGGACCAACGCTGGAGCGCAGTTCTTC.

This clonotype has just a few counts. The rearrangement joins TRBV7-2 to TRBJ2-3; weak D call: TRBD2 (6 bases). The germline CDR1 and CDR2 sequences are SGHTA and FQGNSA. V was pared by 3 bases and J by 1 base, with 14 bases between. This CDR3 has 16 residues. Here the CDR3 DNA reads TGTGCCAGCAGCTTGCGATCCGGGAGCGGCACAGATACGCAGTATTTT. This codes for CASSLRSGSGTDTQYF.

V and J are TRBV30 and TRBJ2-3, with D tentatively TRBD2 (6 bases). The length of the CDR3 is 16 residues. Trimming removed 2 bases from V and 1 base from J, with 16 bases in between. Per the germline V gene, CDR1 is GTSNPN and CDR2 is SVGIG (reference sequence). The CDR3 sequence is CAWSPFFLAGTDTQYF. In nucleotides, the CDR3 is TGTGCCTGGAGTCCCTTTTTTTTAGCGGGCACAGATACGCAGTATTTT.

This clonotype was detected only a few times. The chain is built from TRBV6-5 and TRBJ1-1; D not certain. Per the germline V gene, CDR1 is MNHEY and CDR2 is SVGAGI. Trimming stripped 6 bases from V and 5 bases from J, with 19 bases between. There are 15 residues in the CDR3. The CDR3 DNA is TGTGCCAGCAGCTCCTCGAGTGTTGGTGGGACTGAAGCTTTCTTT. This sequence encodes CASSSSSVGGTEAFF.

This clonotype came up a few times. V gene TRBV24-1 combines with J gene TRBJ2-5; TRBD2 matches 12 bases. CDR3 length: 15 residues. J gave up 5 bases and V 3 bases, and 3 bases lay outside the gene matches. Germline CDR1 KGHDR, CDR2 SFDVKD. CDR3 bases: TGTGCCACCAGTGATCCTGGGACTAGCGGGGAGACCCAGTACTTC. It yields the protein CATSDPGTSGETQYF.

The rearrangement links TRBV4-2 to TRBJ1-4; 7 nucleotides line up with TRBD1. Germline values: CDR1 LGHNA, CDR2 YNFKEQ. This CDR3 spans 16 amino acids. The ends lost 1 base at V and 6 bases at J; junction bases unmatched: 8. The CDR3 here is CASSQGVQGRDEKLFF. The CDR3 DNA reads TGTGCCAGCAGCCAAGGGGTACAGGGGAGAGATGAAAAACTGTTTTTT.

This clonotype was counted only a few times. V gene TRBV19 combines with J gene TRBJ2-1; D is possibly TRBD1 (5 bases). Per germline, CDR1 LNHDA and CDR2 SQIVND (reference sequence). The CDR3 has 16 residues. Trimming shortened V by 1 base and J by 6 bases, and 16 bases separated the two germline ends. The CDR3 sequence is CASSIVSRDLSNEQFF. CDR3 nucleotide sequence: TGTGCCAGTAGTATAGTTTCCAGGGATCTTAGCAATGAGCAGTTCTTC. The whole variable domain, remainder taken from reference TRBV19 and TRBJ2-1, is DGGITQSPKYLFRKEGQNVTLSCEQNLNHDAMYWYRQDPGQGLRLIYYSQIVNDFQKGDIAEGYSVSREKKESFPLTVTSAQKNPTAFYLCASSIVSRDLSNEQFFGPGTRLTVL.

This chain joins TRBV5-1 and TRBJ2-5; D is unclear. Trimming shortened V by 0 bases and J by 3 bases, and 12 bases separated the two germline ends. Germline V CDR1 and CDR2: SGHRS, YFSETQ. This CDR3 has 15 residues. DNA for the CDR3: TGCGCCAGCAGCTTGGAGGCAGGCACCGAAGAGACCCAGTACTTC. This gives the protein CASSLEAGTEETQYF. Together with reference TRBV5-1 and TRBJ2-5, the CDR3 gives the full variable domain: KAGVTQTPRYLIKTRGQQVTLSCSPISGHRSVSWYQQTPGQGLQFLFEYFSETQRNKGNFPGRFSGRQFSNSRSEMNVSTLELGDSALYLCASSLEAGTEETQYFGPGTRLLVL.

This clonotype was counted a few times. J is TRBJ1-2 and V is TRBV4-2; a weak D match, TRBD1 (5 bases). This CDR3 has 15 amino acids. With 0 bases removed from V and 4 bases from J, the gap between germline ends came to 12 bases. The germline V gene has CDR1 LGHNA and CDR2 YNFKEQ. The CDR3 nucleotides read TGTGCCAGCAGCCAAGAAACAGGTGTGGGCTATGGCTACACCTTC. Residues: CASSQETGVGYGYTF.

This clonotype has only a few counts. The V call is TRBV6-1, the J call TRBJ2-7; 7 bases align to TRBD1. CDR1 is MNHNS, CDR2 SASEGT, per germline. After removal of 6 bases from V and 0 bases from J, the junction contained 8 bases not matched to a gene. The CDR3 has 15 residues. The CDR3 nucleotides are TGTGCCAGCAGGCCGGGACAGAGTAGCTCCTACGAGCAGTACTTC. Its translation: CASRPGQSSSYEQYF.